The entry below gives a single T cell receptor beta chain sequence along with its context. This CDR3 is 14 amino acids long. CDR1 MNHNY and CDR2 SVGAGI come from the germline V gene (reference sequence). V shed 6 bases and J 4 bases; nucleotides not matched to a gene: 9. Produced via immunoSEQ multiplex PCR; TCRdb's table is partial and in-frame only. Of roughly 100,000 clones detected, 91% appear once; the ten largest clones hold about 1.6%. These data belong to a study of T cell changes during pregnancy in multiple sclerosis. The sequence derives from a female donor with multiple sclerosis, enrolled in a pregnancy study. V gene TRBV6-6 combines with J gene TRBJ2-7; TRBD1 matches at 7 bases. Specimen: peripheral blood, collected before pregnancy. CDR3 nucleotide sequence: TGTGCCAGCAGCTCACAGGGGCCCCGGTACGAGCAGTACTTC. This translates into CASSSQGPRYEQYF.